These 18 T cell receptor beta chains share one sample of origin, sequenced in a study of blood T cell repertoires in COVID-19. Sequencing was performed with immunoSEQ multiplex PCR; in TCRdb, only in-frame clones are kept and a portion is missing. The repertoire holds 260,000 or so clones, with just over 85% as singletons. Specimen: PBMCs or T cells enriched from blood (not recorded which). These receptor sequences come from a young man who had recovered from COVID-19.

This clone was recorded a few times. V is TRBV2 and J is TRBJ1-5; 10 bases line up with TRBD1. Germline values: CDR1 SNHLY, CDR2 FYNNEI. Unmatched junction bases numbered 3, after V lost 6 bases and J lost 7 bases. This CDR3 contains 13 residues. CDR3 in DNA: TGTGCCAGCAGCGGACAGGGGGGCCAGCCCCAGCATTTT. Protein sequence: CASSGQGGQPQHF.

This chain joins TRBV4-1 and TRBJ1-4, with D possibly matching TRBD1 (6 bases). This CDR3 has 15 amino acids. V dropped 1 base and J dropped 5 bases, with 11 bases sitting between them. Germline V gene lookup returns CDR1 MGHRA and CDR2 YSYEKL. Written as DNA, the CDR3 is TGCGCCAGCAGCCAAGTTCCGACAGGCAATGAAAAACTGTTTTTT. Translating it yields CASSQVPTGNEKLFF.

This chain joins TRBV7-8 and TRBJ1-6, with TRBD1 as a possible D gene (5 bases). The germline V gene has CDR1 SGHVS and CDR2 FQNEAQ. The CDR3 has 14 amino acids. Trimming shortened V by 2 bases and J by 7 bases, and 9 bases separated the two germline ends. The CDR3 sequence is CASSLQGGNSPLHF. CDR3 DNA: TGTGCCAGCAGCTTACAGGGAGGGAATTCACCCCTCCACTTT.

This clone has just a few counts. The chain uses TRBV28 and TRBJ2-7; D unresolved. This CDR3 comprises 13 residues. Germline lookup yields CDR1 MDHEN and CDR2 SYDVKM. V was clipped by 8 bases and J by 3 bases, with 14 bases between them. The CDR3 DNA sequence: TGTGCCAGCCGACCGGGTTTCGACTACGAGCAGTACTTC. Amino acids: CASRPGFDYEQYF. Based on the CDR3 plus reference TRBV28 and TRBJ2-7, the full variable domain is DVKVTQSSRYLVKRTGEKVFLECVQDMDHENMFWYRQDPGLGLRLIYFSYDVKMKEKGDIPEGYSVSREKKERFSLILESASTNQTSMYLCASRPGFDYEQYFGPGTRLTVT.

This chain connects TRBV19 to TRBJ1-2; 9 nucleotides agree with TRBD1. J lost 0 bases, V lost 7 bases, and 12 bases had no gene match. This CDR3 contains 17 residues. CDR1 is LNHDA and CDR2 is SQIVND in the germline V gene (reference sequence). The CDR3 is CASTNTGQGRSNYGYTF. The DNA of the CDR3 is TGTGCCAGTACCAATACGGGACAGGGAAGGTCTAACTATGGCTACACCTTC.

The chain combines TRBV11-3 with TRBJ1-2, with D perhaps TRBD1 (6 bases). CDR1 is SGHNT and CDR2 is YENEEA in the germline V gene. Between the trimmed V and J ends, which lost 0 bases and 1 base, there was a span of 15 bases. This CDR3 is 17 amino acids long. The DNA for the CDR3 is TGTGCCAGCAGCTTAGATCGATGGGGGCTGATTAACTATGGCTACACCTTC. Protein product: CASSLDRWGLINYGYTF.

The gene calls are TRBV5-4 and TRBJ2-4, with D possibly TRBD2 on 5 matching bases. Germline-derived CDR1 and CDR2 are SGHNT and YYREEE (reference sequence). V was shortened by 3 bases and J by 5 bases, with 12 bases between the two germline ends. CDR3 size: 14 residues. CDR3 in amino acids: CASSSQDGENIQYF. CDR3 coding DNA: TGTGCCAGCAGCTCTCAGGACGGGGAAAACATTCAGTACTTC.

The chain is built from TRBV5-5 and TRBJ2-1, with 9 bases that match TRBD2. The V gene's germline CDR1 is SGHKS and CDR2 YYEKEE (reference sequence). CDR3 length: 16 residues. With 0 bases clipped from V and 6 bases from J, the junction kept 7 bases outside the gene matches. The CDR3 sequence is CASSLVGGRGSNEQFF. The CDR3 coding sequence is TGTGCCAGCAGCTTGGTCGGCGGGAGGGGGAGCAATGAGCAGTTCTTC.

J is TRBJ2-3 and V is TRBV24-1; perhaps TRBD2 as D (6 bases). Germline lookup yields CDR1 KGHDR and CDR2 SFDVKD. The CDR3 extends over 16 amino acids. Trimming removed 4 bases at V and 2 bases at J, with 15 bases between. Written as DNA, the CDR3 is TGTGCCACCAGTGAGCCGGCTAGCGAAATCACAGATACGCAGTATTTT. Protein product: CATSEPASEITDTQYF.

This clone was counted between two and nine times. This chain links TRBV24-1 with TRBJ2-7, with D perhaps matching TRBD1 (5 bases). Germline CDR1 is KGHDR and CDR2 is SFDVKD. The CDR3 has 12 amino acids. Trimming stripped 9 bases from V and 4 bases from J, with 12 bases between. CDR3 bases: TGTGCCACCGCGGAGACAGAATACGAGCAGTACTTC. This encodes CATAETEYEQYF.

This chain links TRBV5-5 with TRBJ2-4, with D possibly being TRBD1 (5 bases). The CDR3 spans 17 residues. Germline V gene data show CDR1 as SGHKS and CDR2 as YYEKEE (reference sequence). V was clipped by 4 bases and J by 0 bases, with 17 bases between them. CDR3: CASSRNPTVLAKNIQYF. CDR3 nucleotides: TGTGCCAGCAGCCGGAACCCGACAGTTCTAGCCAAAAACATTCAGTACTTC.

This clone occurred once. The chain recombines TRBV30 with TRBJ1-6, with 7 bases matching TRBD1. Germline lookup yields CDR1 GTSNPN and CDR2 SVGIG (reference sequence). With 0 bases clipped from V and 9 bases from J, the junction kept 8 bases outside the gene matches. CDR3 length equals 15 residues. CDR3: CAWSVRQGVFSPLHF. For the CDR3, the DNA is TGTGCCTGGAGTGTCCGGCAGGGGGTGTTTTCACCCCTCCACTTT. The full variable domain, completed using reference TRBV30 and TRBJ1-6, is SQTIHQWPATLVQPVGSPLSLECTVEGTSNPNLYWYRQAAGRGLQLLFYSVGIGQISSEVPQNLSASRPQDRQFILSSKKLLLSDSGFYLCAWSVRQGVFSPLHFGNGTRLTVT.

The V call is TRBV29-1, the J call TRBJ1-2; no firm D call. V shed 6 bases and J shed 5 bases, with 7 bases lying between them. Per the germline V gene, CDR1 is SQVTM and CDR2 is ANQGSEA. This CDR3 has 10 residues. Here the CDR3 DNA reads TGCAGCGTCGGGGAATATGGCTACACCTTC. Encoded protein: CSVGEYGYTF.

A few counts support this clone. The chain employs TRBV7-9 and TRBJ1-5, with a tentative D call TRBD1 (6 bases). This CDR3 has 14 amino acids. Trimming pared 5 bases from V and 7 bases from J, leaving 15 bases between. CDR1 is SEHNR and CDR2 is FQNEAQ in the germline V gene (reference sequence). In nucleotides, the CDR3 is TGTGCCAGCAGCCGATCACAGGGTTCCCAGCCCCAGCATTTT. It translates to CASSRSQGSQPQHF.

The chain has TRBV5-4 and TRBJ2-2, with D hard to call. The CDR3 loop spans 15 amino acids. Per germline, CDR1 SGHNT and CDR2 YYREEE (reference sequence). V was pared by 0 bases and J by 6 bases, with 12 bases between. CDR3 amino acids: CASSLVQDWAGELFF. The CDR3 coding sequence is TGTGCCAGCAGCTTGGTGCAGGATTGGGCCGGGGAGCTGTTTTTT.

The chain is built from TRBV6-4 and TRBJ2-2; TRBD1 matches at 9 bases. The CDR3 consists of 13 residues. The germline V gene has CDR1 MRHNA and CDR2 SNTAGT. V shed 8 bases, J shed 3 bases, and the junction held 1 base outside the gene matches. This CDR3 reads CASRDRDTGELFF. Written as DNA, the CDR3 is TGTGCCAGCCGGGACAGGGACACCGGGGAGCTGTTTTTT.

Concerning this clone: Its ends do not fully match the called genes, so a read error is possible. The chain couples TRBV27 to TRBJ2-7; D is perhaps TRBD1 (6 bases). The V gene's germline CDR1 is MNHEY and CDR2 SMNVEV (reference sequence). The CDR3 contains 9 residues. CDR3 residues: CASLRGLNF. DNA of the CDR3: TGTGCCAGCCTCAGGGGATTGAACTTC.

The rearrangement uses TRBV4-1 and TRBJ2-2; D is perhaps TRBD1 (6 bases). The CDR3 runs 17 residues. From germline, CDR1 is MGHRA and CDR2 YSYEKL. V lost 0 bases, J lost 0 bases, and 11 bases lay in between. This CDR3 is CASSQEDWTANTGELFF. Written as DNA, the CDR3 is TGCGCCAGCAGCCAAGAAGATTGGACAGCGAACACCGGGGAGCTGTTTTTT.